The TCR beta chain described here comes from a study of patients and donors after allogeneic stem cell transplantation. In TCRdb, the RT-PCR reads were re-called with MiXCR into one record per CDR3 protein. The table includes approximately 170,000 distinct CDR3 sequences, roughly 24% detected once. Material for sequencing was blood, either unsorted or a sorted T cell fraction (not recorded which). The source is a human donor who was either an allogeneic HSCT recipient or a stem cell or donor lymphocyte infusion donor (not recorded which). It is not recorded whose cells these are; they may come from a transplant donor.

CDR3 region: CSAVGAATADTQYF. CDR3 nucleotides: TGCAGTGCTGTTGGCGCGGCTACTGCAGATACGCAGTATTTT. V and J are TRBV20-1 and TRBJ2-3, with D unresolved. Germline V lookup: CDR1 DFQATT, CDR2 SNEGSKA (reference sequence). V was clipped by 5 bases and J by 4 bases, with 16 bases between them. CDR3 size: 14 residues.